This T cell receptor (beta chain) was documented in a study of control samples from healthy donors and cancer patients (dated by TCRdb to between 2020 and 2021). Receptors were amplified or captured by the immunoSEQ multiplex PCR assay. TCRdb mirrors the immuneACCESS table, restricted to in-frame sequences. Some clones are absent from its copies; in checked studies, under half trace to an unresolved V gene, and the reason for the others is unknown. The sample table lists roughly 49,000 clones, around 94% of them with a count of one. The ten largest clones represent approximately 0.8% of the sample. CDR3 length: 15 amino acids, cysteine to phenylalanine. CDR3 DNA is the only sequence kept; it has 45 bases, read in frame from the first base. In the germline V gene, CDR1 corresponds to SGHAT and CDR2 to FQNNGV. V was cut back by 5 bases and J by 7 bases, leaving a gap of 20 bases between them. With respect to this clone: The antigen it binds to is not known. The input lacks base qualities; no much larger clone sits a single base away.

The TCR sequence derives from a man aged 25-45 years with colorectal cancer. The chain is encoded by TRBV11-2 joined to TRBJ2-5; matching of 5 bases hints at TRBD2 as the D gene. The sequencing input was PBMCs. For the CDR3, the sequence is CASSPGSQGLGTQYF. The DNA sequence is as follows: TGTGCCAGCAGCCCGGGGTCTCAAGGGTTGGGGACCCAGTACTTC. The full variable domain, completed from the reference TRBV11-2 and TRBJ2-5 proteins outside the CDR3, reads EAGVAQSPRYKIIEKRQSVAFWCNPISGHATLYWYQQILGQGPKLLIQFQNNGVVDDSQLPKDRFSAERLKGVDSTLKIQPAKLEDSAVYLCASSPGSQGLGTQYFGPGTRLLVL.